The 32 T cell receptor beta chains reported below all come from one sample, sequenced in a study of CD4 T cells in relation to SARS-CoV-2 and coronaviruses. Which antigens these TCRs recognize remains unknown. CD4+ T cells from unexposed donors were obtained before the COVID-19 pandemic (2011-2018). Isolation of CD4+ T cells took place after about 9 days in culture. The table came from immunoSEQ multiplex PCR; TCRdb's copy has only in-frame clones and leaves some out. The repertoire includes under 25,000 clones, roughly 80% of them detected once, and approximately 14% sits in the top ten. Sequencing input: CD4+ T cells from PBMCs, cultured in vitro. The source is a human donor in good health.

The V call is TRBV25-1, the J call TRBJ2-1, with TRBD1 as a possible D gene (6 bases). Germline V lookup: CDR1 MGHDK, CDR2 SYGVNS. Trimming removed 1 base at V and 4 bases at J, with 11 bases between. This CDR3 contains 15 residues. The DNA of the CDR3 is TGTGCCAGCAGTGAATCGGTAGGGGGATACAATGAGCAGTTCTTC. It yields the protein CASSESVGGYNEQFF.

The rearrangement uses TRBV24-1 and TRBJ2-3; 12 bases align to TRBD2. Trimming cost V 3 bases and J 1 base; bases outside gene matches: 7. The CDR3 runs to 18 residues. CDR1 is KGHDR, CDR2 SFDVKD, per germline. The CDR3 DNA sequence: TGTGCCACCAGTGATGAACTAGCGGGAGGAAGGGGCACAGATACGCAGTATTTT. It yields the protein CATSDELAGGRGTDTQYF.

This clone was counted between two and nine times. This sequence joins TRBV4-2 and TRBJ2-1; tentatively, D is TRBD2 (5 bases). CDR1 is LGHNA and CDR2 is YNFKEQ in the germline V gene. V was pared by 0 bases and J by 9 bases, with 9 bases between. The CDR3 runs 13 residues. Here the CDR3 reads CASSQDIAGEQFF. DNA for the CDR3: TGTGCCAGCAGCCAAGATATTGCGGGTGAGCAGTTCTTC.

This chain links TRBV19 with TRBJ2-5; no clear D gene. This CDR3 has 15 amino acids. Germline CDR1 and CDR2: LNHDA and SQIVND (reference sequence). Trimming removed 1 base from V and 1 base from J, with 10 bases in between. The CDR3 here is CASSIGRRIQETQYF. DNA of the CDR3: TGTGCCAGTAGTATAGGGAGACGGATCCAAGAGACCCAGTACTTC.

The chain joins TRBV4-1 to TRBJ2-5, with 13 bases matching TRBD2. V lost 2 bases, J lost 7 bases, and 4 bases stayed unmatched. CDR1 is MGHRA, CDR2 YSYEKL, per germline. The CDR3 has 15 amino acids. CDR3 amino acids: CASSQPGLAGRTQYF. CDR3 DNA: TGCGCCAGCAGCCAACCGGGACTAGCGGGAAGGACCCAGTACTTC.

The chain recombines TRBV19 with TRBJ1-2; D might be TRBD1 (5 bases). The CDR3 length is 15 residues. Germline V gene data show CDR1 as LNHDA and CDR2 as SQIVND (reference sequence). V was pared by 7 bases and J by 2 bases, with 17 bases between. CDR3 in DNA: TGTGCCAGTATTCCCGGGCAGGGCAGGAACTATGGCTACACCTTC. It encodes CASIPGQGRNYGYTF.

The genes are TRBV6-5 and TRBJ1-5; D not resolved. Germline V lookup: CDR1 MNHEY, CDR2 SVGAGI. The V end lost 7 bases, the J end lost 4 bases, and 17 bases lay between the germline ends. The CDR3 is made up of 15 amino acids. The CDR3 nucleotides are TGTGCCAGCACCGAGGGAGAAACCAGAAATCAGCCCCAGCATTTT. This translates into CASTEGETRNQPQHF.

This chain connects TRBV5-5 to TRBJ2-5; D possibly uses TRBD1 or TRBD2 (5 bases each). This CDR3 region has 14 residues. The V end was cut by 5 bases, the J end by 1 base, with 12 bases between. Per germline, CDR1 SGHKS and CDR2 YYEKEE (reference sequence). This CDR3 reads CASRPGTIQETQYF. DNA of the CDR3: TGTGCCAGCAGACCAGGGACGATCCAAGAGACCCAGTACTTC.

This clone was seen only a few times. This sequence joins TRBV30 and TRBJ2-7, with 12 bases matching TRBD2. Germline V gives CDR1 GTSNPN, CDR2 SVGIG (reference sequence). Trimming took 3 bases from V and 5 from J; bases not matched to a gene: 2. The CDR3 covers 13 residues. Written as DNA, the CDR3 is TGTGCCTGGAGGACTAGCGGGAGAGACGAGCAGTACTTC. Residues: CAWRTSGRDEQYF.

This clone was picked up a small number of times. The chain employs TRBV9 and TRBJ1-1, with a tentative D call TRBD1 (5 bases). The germline V gene encodes CDR1 SGDLS and CDR2 YYNGEE. Trimming cost V 0 bases and J 3 bases, with 6 bases left between them. The CDR3 is made up of 13 amino acids. CDR3 protein: CASSVAGDTEAFF. The CDR3 DNA is TGTGCCAGCAGCGTAGCGGGGGACACTGAAGCTTTCTTT.

This clone has just one count. V is TRBV24-1 and J is TRBJ2-4, with D possibly TRBD1 on 6 matching bases. V dropped 8 bases and J dropped 0 bases, with 13 bases sitting between them. Germline V gene sequence: CDR1 KGHDR, CDR2 SFDVKD. The CDR3 runs to 15 residues. CDR3 sequence reads: CATTGQLLAKNIQYF. The CDR3 DNA is TGTGCCACCACCGGACAGCTTCTAGCCAAAAACATTCAGTACTTC.

The chain uses TRBV9 and TRBJ1-4; 9 bases align to TRBD1. Germline trimming cut 4 bases from V and 7 bases from J; bases unmatched to any gene: 5. Germline loops: CDR1 SGDLS, CDR2 YYNGEE. CDR3 length equals 14 residues. The CDR3 loop is CASSLQDRGEKLFF. The CDR3 DNA is TGTGCCAGCAGCTTACAGGACAGGGGTGAAAAACTGTTTTTT.

This chain uses TRBV28 with TRBJ1-5; D uncertain. The germline V gene has CDR1 MDHEN and CDR2 SYDVKM. CDR3 length: 15 amino acids. V was shortened by 2 bases and J by 0 bases, with 8 bases between the two germline ends. DNA for the CDR3: TGTGCCAGCAGTTTAAGGCGGCTTAGCAATCAGCCCCAGCATTTT. Amino acids: CASSLRRLSNQPQHF.

This rearrangement joins TRBV28 to TRBJ1-6; 11 positions match TRBD1. Germline CDR1 MDHEN, CDR2 SYDVKM. V shed 7 bases, J shed 9 bases, and the junction held 5 bases outside the gene matches. This CDR3 is built from 14 residues. The CDR3 DNA follows: TGTGCCAGCACTCGGACAGGGGGCCGTTCACCCCTCCACTTT. Residues: CASTRTGGRSPLHF.

The chain is built from TRBV25-1 and TRBJ2-5; D remains unclear. Trimming removed 1 base at V and 5 bases at J, with 11 bases between. CDR3 length equals 14 residues. Looked up from germline, CDR1 is MGHDK and CDR2 is SYGVNS. The CDR3: CASSELVGLETQYF. The CDR3 DNA reads as TGTGCCAGCAGTGAATTGGTAGGGCTCGAGACCCAGTACTTC.

The chain uses TRBV28 and TRBJ1-4; 11 bases agree with TRBD1. This CDR3 contains 14 residues. After removal of 11 bases from V and 7 bases from J, the junction contained 9 bases not matched to a gene. CDR1 and CDR2 (germline): MDHEN, SYDVKM. CDR3 DNA sequence: TGTGCCTCCGCGGGGACAGGGGGTGGTGAAAAACTGTTTTTT. Translated, it gives CASAGTGGGEKLFF. The full variable domain, in which reference TRBV28 and TRBJ1-4 provide the parts outside the CDR3, is DVKVTQSSRYLVKRTGEKVFLECVQDMDHENMFWYRQDPGLGLRLIYFSYDVKMKEKGDIPEGYSVSREKKERFSLILESASTNQTSMYLCASAGTGGGEKLFFGSGTQLSVL.

The chain carries TRBV15 and TRBJ2-6, with TRBD2 identical over 11 bases. This CDR3 is built from 18 residues. The ends lost 2 bases at V and 0 bases at J; junction bases unmatched: 3. The V gene's germline CDR1 is LNHNV and CDR2 YYDKDF (reference sequence). The CDR3 nucleotides are TGTGCCACCAGCAGAAGACTAGCGGGAACCTCTGGGGCCAACGTCCTGACTTTC. Protein product: CATSRRLAGTSGANVLTF.

In its sample, this clone was seen a few times. The chain carries TRBV7-9 and TRBJ1-2; the D is unclear. The CDR3 contains 14 residues. CDR1 is SEHNR, CDR2 FQNEAQ, per germline (reference sequence). Deletions cut 1 base from V and 4 bases from J, with 10 bases between. CDR3 DNA sequence: TGTGCCAGCAGCTTAGACGGCAGGAGCTATGGCTACACCTTC. Its translation: CASSLDGRSYGYTF.

The chain has TRBV9 and TRBJ2-1, with D possibly being TRBD2 (5 bases). V lost 3 bases to trimming and J lost 3 bases, with 13 bases between them. This CDR3 has 15 amino acids. Germline V gives CDR1 SGDLS, CDR2 YYNGEE. The CDR3 nucleotides are TGTGCCAGCAGCGGCGGGCGGTTCGGCTACAATGAGCAGTTCTTC. Amino acids: CASSGGRFGYNEQFF.

The J gene is TRBJ2-2, the V gene TRBV5-1; D is unresolved. The V and J ends lost 2 bases and 2 bases respectively, with 10 bases between them. The CDR3 is 15 amino acids. CDR1 and CDR2 (germline): SGHRS, YFSETQ. CDR3 protein: CASSLVSDNTGELFF. The CDR3, as DNA: TGCGCCAGCAGCTTAGTGAGCGACAACACCGGGGAGCTGTTTTTT.

The chain joins TRBV5-4 to TRBJ1-6, with TRBD1 matching 7 bases. CDR3 length: 14 amino acids. The germline V gene encodes CDR1 SGHNT and CDR2 YYREEE (reference sequence). Trimming cost V 5 bases and J 5 bases; bases outside gene matches: 4. CDR3 DNA sequence: TGTGCCAGCAGAATGGGACAGAATAATTCACCCCTCCACTTT. Translating gives CASRMGQNNSPLHF.

This chain uses TRBV29-1 with TRBJ2-1; the match to TRBD2 covers 7 bases. This CDR3 spans 14 amino acids. Germline trimming cut 4 bases from V and 8 bases from J; bases unmatched to any gene: 11. Germline CDR1 and CDR2: SQVTM and ANQGSEA. The CDR3 sequence is CSVVPQLAGDEQFF. The CDR3 bases are TGCAGCGTTGTCCCTCAATTAGCGGGCGATGAGCAGTTCTTC.

This clone came up once. This chain links TRBV5-1 with TRBJ2-1; 8 positions agree with TRBD1. Unmatched junction bases numbered 11, after V lost 0 bases and J lost 3 bases. The CDR3 length is 18 residues. Germline CDR1 is SGHRS and CDR2 is YFSETQ. Written as DNA, the CDR3 is TGCGCCAGCAGCTTGGTACCCGCAGGGGGCTTATTCTACAATGAGCAGTTCTTC. This translates into CASSLVPAGGLFYNEQFF.

The gene calls are TRBV10-3 and TRBJ1-2; a weak D match, TRBD1 (5 bases). Deletions cut 0 bases from V and 6 bases from J, with 14 bases between. The CDR3 spans 15 residues. Germline V gives CDR1 ENHRY, CDR2 SYGVKD. CDR3 in amino acids: CAISESGRTTNGYTF. The CDR3 DNA reads TGTGCCATCAGTGAGTCGGGACGGACGACAAATGGCTACACCTTC.

A remark on this clone: The junction departs from germline at one end; a sequencing error may be responsible. The rearrangement joins TRBV18 to TRBJ1-4; D is uncertain. Germline assignment: CDR1 KGHSH and CDR2 LQKENI. The CDR3 consists of 10 residues. The CDR3: CRPGAEKLFF. DNA for the CDR3: TGCCGACCGGGCGCGGAAAAACTGTTTTTT. Supplemented by reference TRBV18 and TRBJ1-4, the full variable domain reads NAGVMQNPRHLVRRRGQEARLRCSPMKGHSHVYWYRQLPEEGLKFMVYLQKENIIDESGMPKERFSAEFPKEGPSILRIQQVVRGDSAAYFCRPGAEKLFFGSGTQLSVL.

The chain recombines TRBV19 with TRBJ2-1; D unclear. CDR3 size: 15 residues. The ends were cut back, 3 bases at V and 4 bases at J, with 13 bases in the middle. Germline CDR1 reads LNHDA; CDR2 reads SQIVND (reference sequence). In nucleotides, the CDR3 is TGTGCCAGTAGTATTAACCCCCCACAATACAATGAGCAGTTCTTC. Protein product: CASSINPPQYNEQFF.

J is TRBJ2-7 and V is TRBV6-2 or TRBV6-3; 13 bases line up with TRBD2. Trimming cost V 6 bases and J 5 bases; bases outside gene matches: 7. This CDR3 region has 15 residues. Germline-derived CDR1 and CDR2 are MNHEY and SVGEGT. The CDR3: CASSPTSGRYHEQYF. CDR3 in DNA: TGTGCCAGCAGCCCGACTAGCGGGAGGTACCACGAGCAGTACTTC.

This chain uses TRBV7-8 with TRBJ2-6; no clear D. V lost 0 bases, J lost 1 base, and 10 bases lay in between. The CDR3 has 17 residues. Germline V gene data show CDR1 as SGHVS and CDR2 as FQNEAQ. CDR3: CASSLATTASGANVLTF. The CDR3 bases are TGTGCCAGCAGCTTAGCCACCACCGCGTCTGGGGCCAACGTCCTGACTTTC.

The chain links TRBV5-1 to TRBJ1-1; weak D call: TRBD1 (5 bases). V shed 4 bases and J shed 5 bases, with 15 bases lying between them. The CDR3 is 14 amino acids. CDR1 is SGHRS and CDR2 is YFSETQ in the germline V gene. The CDR3 DNA sequence: TGCGCCAGCAGCCCGGGGACGGGAGGGACTGAAGCTTTCTTT. Amino acid sequence: CASSPGTGGTEAFF.

This clone was seen a few times. The chain links TRBV12-5 to TRBJ1-5; the D gene is possibly TRBD1 (5 bases). This CDR3 region has 15 residues. Trimming shortened V by 3 bases and J by 6 bases, and 15 bases separated the two germline ends. Germline V lookup: CDR1 LGHNT, CDR2 FRNRAP. The chain's CDR3 is CASGFISGGGQPQHF. CDR3 sequence (DNA): TGTGCTAGTGGTTTCATCTCGGGGGGAGGTCAGCCCCAGCATTTT.

The J gene is TRBJ2-7, the V gene TRBV11-1; D is unresolved. Germline V lookup: CDR1 SGHAT, CDR2 FQDESV (reference sequence). Trimming shortened V by 1 base and J by 4 bases, and 11 bases separated the two germline ends. The CDR3 spans 14 residues. Here the CDR3 DNA reads TGTGCCAGCAGCTTAGGGGGTCCTGCGTACGAGCAGTACTTC. Translating gives CASSLGGPAYEQYF.

This clone was observed a single time. The chain carries TRBV29-1 and TRBJ2-5, with D possibly matching TRBD2 (6 bases). Trimming cost V 5 bases and J 5 bases, with 15 bases left between them. CDR1 SQVTM and CDR2 ANQGSEA come from the germline V gene. The CDR3 consists of 13 residues. The CDR3 protein is CSVPGPGRETQYF. DNA for the CDR3: TGCAGCGTTCCAGGGCCAGGGAGGGAGACCCAGTACTTC.